This T cell receptor (beta chain) was recovered during a study of T cells in Graves' hyperthyroidism and ophthalmopathy. A note on this clonotype: Its target is unknown.

Germline V gives CDR1 SGHRS, CDR2 YFSETQ. V was pared by 0 bases and J by 1 base, with 13 bases between. The CDR3 is 16 residues long. General study points: Most expanded thyroid clonotypes above 0.001 also appeared in blood. Median prediction lead before ophthalmopathy onset was 6.5 months with the model.

Using RNA transcripts as the source, TCR beta CDR3 regions were amplified. The HTBI primer set was used in a first-round RT-PCR of the TCR CDR3. In TCRdb, the multiplex PCR reads were re-called with MiXCR into one record per CDR3 protein. The sample contains hundreds of thousands of distinct CDR3 sequences, approximately 44% of which appear only once. The chain carries TRBV5-1 and TRBJ1-1; no definite D call. This receptor was identified in a young woman with Graves' hyperthyroidism. The sequenced material came from peripheral blood or thyroid tissue (not recorded which). CDR3 in DNA: TGCGCCAGCAGCTTGGCCGGGTGGCAGGAGAACACTGAAGCTTTCTTT. Protein sequence: CASSLAGWQENTEAFF.